This T cell receptor beta chain was recorded in a study of T cells expressing NK-cell markers. Study as a whole: The TCR beta repertoires originated in sorted CD3+CD56+NKG2C+, CD3+CD56+NKG2C- and CD3+CD56-NKG2C+ T cells. Seropositivity for HCMV was found in most of the eight sequenced donors, with one seronegative. Study-wide points: The dominant NKG2C+ clonotypes represented about 1.0-7.5% of CD8+ T cells in over 5 donors. Among several donors, these clonotypes also ranked first in the CD3+CD56-NKG2C+ fraction.

TCRdb reprocessed the 5' RACE reads and reports one entry per CDR3 protein, with no DNA. Its listing shows about 550,000 distinct CDR3 sequences. As to this clonotype: Its target is unknown.

CDR1 is MNHEY, CDR2 SMNVEV, per germline (reference sequence). The CDR3 sequence is 16 residues long. V and J are TRBV27 and TRBJ2-5; lacking DNA, the TRBD2 call made by TCRdb goes unchecked. The material sequenced was blood T cells: a sorted CD56 or NKG2C T cell subset, CD4+ or CD8+ T cells, or bulk PBMC T cells (not recorded which). The origin of this receptor is a man between 18 and 35 years old in good health. CDR3 region: CASSRLAGLVKETQYF.